Below are 9 T cell receptor beta chains sequenced from a single sample in a study of CD8+CD57+ T cells in acquired aplastic anemia. CD8+CD57+ cell expansion had been shown by flow cytometry in patients chosen for sequencing. Genomic DNA provided the template from which TCR beta VDJ and CDR3 profiles were obtained. TCRdb re-analysed the reads in MiXCR, keeping a single row per CDR3 protein. The table shows roughly 260,000 distinct CDR3 sequences, with around half occurring only once. Sequencing input: sorted CD4+, CD8+, or CD8+CD57+ T cells (not recorded which) from PBMCs. The origin of the receptors is a human donor with aplastic anemia.

The CDR3 DNA reads TGTGCCATCAGTGGCCGGGACTACGACAAAGGGGCTTTCTTT. Translated, it gives CAISGRDYDKGAFF. The chain combines TRBV10-3 with TRBJ1-1; perhaps TRBD1 as D (5 bases). The germline V and J ends were trimmed by 4 bases and 11 bases, with 20 bases remaining between them. The CDR3 is 14 amino acids. CDR1 is ENHRY, CDR2 SYGVKD, per germline.

This clonotype was seen at least ten times. The chain joins TRBV12-3 or TRBV12-4 to TRBJ1-1, with 9 bases that match TRBD1. V lost 2 bases and J lost 8; bases outside the gene matches: 3. The CDR3 loop spans 13 amino acids. For the CDR3, the DNA is TGTGCCAGCAGTTTACCGGGACAGGGAGAAGCTTTCTTT. Translated, it gives CASSLPGQGEAFF.

This clonotype has at least ten counts. CDR3 nucleotides: TGTGCCAGCAGTGGGAGAACTTCCTATGGCTACACCTTC. It encodes CASSGRTSYGYTF. V and J are TRBV2 and TRBJ1-2; D gene unclear. CDR3 length: 13 amino acids. Germline CDR1 SNHLY, CDR2 FYNNEI. Trimming removed 4 bases at V and 4 bases at J, with 10 bases between.

V is TRBV7-9 and J is TRBJ1-1; 7 bases are a match to TRBD1. Germline trimming cut 6 bases from V and 3 bases from J; bases unmatched to any gene: 13. Germline V gives CDR1 SEHNR, CDR2 FQNEAQ (reference sequence). The CDR3 length is 16 residues. The CDR3 DNA follows: TGTGCCAGCAGGCATACCCCGACAGGGTGGGACACTGAAGCTTTCTTT. The encoded protein is CASRHTPTGWDTEAFF.

The table lists this clonotype with a few counts. The chain combines TRBV6-5 with TRBJ1-2; TRBD1 might be the D (5 bases). Looked up from germline, CDR1 is MNHEY and CDR2 is SVGAGI. The CDR3 extends over 14 amino acids. Trimming removed 6 bases from V and 4 bases from J, with 15 bases in between. The CDR3 region has the DNA TGTGCCAGCAGCATAGCCAGGGTGAGCTATGGCTACACCTTC. Amino acid sequence: CASSIARVSYGYTF.

This clonotype was counted ten times or more. The CDR3 region is CASSLNRQGSQYF. In nucleotides, the CDR3 is TGTGCCAGCAGCTTGAACAGGCAGGGGTCCCAGTACTTC. The chain combines TRBV5-6 with TRBJ2-5, with a possible D match to TRBD1 (6 bases). Trimming took off 1 base at V and 9 bases at J, with 13 bases between the two ends. CDR3 length equals 13 residues. Per germline, CDR1 SGHDT and CDR2 YYEEEE.

This chain connects TRBV29-1 to TRBJ2-3; tentatively, D is TRBD2 (6 bases). V was pared by 6 bases and J by 0 bases, with 19 bases between. Germline lookup yields CDR1 SQVTM and CDR2 ANQGSEA. The CDR3 consists of 16 residues. The CDR3 protein is CSVEEGITRSTDTQYF. CDR3 nucleotides: TGCAGCGTGGAGGAGGGAATTACGCGAAGCACAGATACGCAGTATTTT.

This rearrangement joins TRBV20-1 to TRBJ1-2; D not certain. CDR3 length equals 15 residues. Trimming stripped 0 bases from V and 4 bases from J, with 15 bases between. From germline, CDR1 is DFQATT and CDR2 SNEGSKA (reference sequence). This CDR3 is CSARDGANSRYGYTF. The CDR3 DNA follows: TGCAGTGCTAGAGATGGCGCAAACAGCCGCTATGGCTACACCTTC.

The chain links TRBV5-4 to TRBJ1-2; TRBD1 might be the D (6 bases). The CDR3 has 13 amino acids. The germline V gene has CDR1 SGHNT and CDR2 YYREEE (reference sequence). V lost 4 bases and J lost 7, with 14 bases in between. The CDR3 sequence is CASSPTGMSGYTF. The CDR3 region has the DNA TGTGCCAGCAGCCCTACAGGGATGTCTGGCTACACCTTC.